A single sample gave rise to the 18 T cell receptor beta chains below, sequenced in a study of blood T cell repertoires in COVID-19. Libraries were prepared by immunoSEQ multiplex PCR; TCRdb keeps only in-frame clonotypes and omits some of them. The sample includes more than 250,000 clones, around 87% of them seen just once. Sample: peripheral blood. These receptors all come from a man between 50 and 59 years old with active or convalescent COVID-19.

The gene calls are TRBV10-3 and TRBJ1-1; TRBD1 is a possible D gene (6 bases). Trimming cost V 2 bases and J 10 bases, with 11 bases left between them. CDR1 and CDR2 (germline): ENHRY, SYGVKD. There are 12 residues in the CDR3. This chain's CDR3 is CAISEGGGAAFF. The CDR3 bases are TGTGCCATCAGTGAGGGCGGGGGGGCAGCTTTCTTT.

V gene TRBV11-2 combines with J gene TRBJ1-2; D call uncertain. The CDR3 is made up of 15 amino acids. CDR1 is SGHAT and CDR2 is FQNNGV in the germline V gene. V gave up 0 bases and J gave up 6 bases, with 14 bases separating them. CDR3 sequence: CASSLERSAFNGYTF. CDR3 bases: TGTGCCAGCAGCTTAGAGAGGTCTGCCTTTAATGGCTACACCTTC.

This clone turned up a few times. The CDR3 sequence: CASTPRVGSRSNQPQHF. CDR3 nucleotide sequence: TGTGCCAGCACTCCCCGGGTCGGCTCCCGAAGCAATCAGCCCCAGCATTTT. The chain uses TRBV28 and TRBJ1-5; D gene unclear. The CDR3 runs to 17 residues. Trimming removed 7 bases at V and 1 base at J, with 20 bases between. CDR1 MDHEN and CDR2 SYDVKM come from the germline V gene.

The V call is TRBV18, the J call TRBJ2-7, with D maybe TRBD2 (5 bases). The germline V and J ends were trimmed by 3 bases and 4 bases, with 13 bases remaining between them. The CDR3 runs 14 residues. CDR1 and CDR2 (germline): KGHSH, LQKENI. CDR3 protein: CASSPNLSGYEQYF. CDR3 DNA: TGTGCCAGCTCACCCAACCTTTCGGGATACGAGCAGTACTTC.

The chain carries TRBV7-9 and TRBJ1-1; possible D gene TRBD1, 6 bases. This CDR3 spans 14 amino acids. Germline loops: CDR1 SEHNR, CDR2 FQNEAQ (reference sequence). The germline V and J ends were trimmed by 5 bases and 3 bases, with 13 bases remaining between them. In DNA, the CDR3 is TGTGCCAGCAGCGAACAACAGGGTGACACTGAAGCTTTCTTT. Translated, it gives CASSEQQGDTEAFF. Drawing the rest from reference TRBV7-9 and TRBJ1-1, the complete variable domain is DTGVSQNPRHKITKRGQNVTFRCDPISEHNRLYWYRQTLGQGPEFLTYFQNEAQLEKSRLLSDRFSAERPKGSFSTLEIQRTEQGDSAMYLCASSEQQGDTEAFFGQGTRLTVV.

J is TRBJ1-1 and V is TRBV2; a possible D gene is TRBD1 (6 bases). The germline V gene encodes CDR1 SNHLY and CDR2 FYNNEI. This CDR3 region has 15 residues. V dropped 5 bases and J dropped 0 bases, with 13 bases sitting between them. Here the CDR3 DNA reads TGTGCCAGCAGTTACAGGGAATTCGTGAACACTGAAGCTTTCTTT. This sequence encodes CASSYREFVNTEAFF.

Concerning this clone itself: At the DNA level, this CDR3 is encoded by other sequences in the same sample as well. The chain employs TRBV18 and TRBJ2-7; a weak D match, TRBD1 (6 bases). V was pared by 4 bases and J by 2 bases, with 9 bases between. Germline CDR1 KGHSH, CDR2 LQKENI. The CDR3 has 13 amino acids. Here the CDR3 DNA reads TGTGCCAGCTCACGGGACACCACCTACGAGCAGTACTTC. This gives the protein CASSRDTTYEQYF.

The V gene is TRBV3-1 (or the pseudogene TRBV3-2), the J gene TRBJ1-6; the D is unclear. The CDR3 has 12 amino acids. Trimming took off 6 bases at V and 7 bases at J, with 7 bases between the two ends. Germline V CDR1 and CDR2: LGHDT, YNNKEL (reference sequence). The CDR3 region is CASSHPNSPLHF. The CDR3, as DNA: TGTGCCAGCAGTCATCCAAATTCACCCCTCCACTTT.

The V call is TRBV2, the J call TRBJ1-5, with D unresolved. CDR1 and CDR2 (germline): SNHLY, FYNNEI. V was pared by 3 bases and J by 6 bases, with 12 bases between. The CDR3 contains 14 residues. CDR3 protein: CASSDSRLSQPQHF. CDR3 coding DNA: TGTGCCAGCAGTGATTCGCGGTTAAGTCAGCCCCAGCATTTT.

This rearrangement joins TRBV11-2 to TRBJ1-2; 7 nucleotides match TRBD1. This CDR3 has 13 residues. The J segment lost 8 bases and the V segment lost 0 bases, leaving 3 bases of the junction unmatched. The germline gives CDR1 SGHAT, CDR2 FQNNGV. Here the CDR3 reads CASSLEAQGGYTF. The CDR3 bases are TGTGCCAGCAGCTTAGAAGCACAGGGGGGCTACACCTTC.

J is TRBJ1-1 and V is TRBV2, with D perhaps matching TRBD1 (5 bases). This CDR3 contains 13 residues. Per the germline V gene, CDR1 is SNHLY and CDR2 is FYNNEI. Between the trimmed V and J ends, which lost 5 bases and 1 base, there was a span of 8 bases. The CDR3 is CASSSDRNTEAFF. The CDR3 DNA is TGTGCCAGCAGTTCTGACAGGAACACTGAAGCTTTCTTT.

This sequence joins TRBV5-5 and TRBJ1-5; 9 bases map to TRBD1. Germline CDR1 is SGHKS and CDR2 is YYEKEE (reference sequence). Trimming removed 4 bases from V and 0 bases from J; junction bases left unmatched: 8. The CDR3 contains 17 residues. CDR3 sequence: CASSMGTGYYSNQPQHF. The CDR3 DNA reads TGTGCCAGCAGCATGGGGACAGGGTATTATAGCAATCAGCCCCAGCATTTT.

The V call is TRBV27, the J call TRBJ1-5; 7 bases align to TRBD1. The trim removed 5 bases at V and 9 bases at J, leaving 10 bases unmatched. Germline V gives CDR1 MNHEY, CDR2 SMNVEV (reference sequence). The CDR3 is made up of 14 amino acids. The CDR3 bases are TGTGCCAGCAGTCTGGGACAGATGCAATCGCCCCAGCATTTT. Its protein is CASSLGQMQSPQHF.

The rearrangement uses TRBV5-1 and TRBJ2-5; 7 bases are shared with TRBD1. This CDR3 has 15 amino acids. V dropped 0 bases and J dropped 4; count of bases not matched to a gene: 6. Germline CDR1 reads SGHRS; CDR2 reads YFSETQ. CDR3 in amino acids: CASSLAEGARETQYF. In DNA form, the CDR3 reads TGCGCCAGCAGCTTGGCCGAGGGGGCTAGAGAGACCCAGTACTTC.

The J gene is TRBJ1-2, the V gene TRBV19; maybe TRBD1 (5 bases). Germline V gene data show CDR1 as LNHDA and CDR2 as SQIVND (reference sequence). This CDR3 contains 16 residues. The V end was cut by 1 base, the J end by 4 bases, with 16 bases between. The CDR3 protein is CASSIVPGGGSYGYTF. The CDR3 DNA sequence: TGTGCCAGTAGTATAGTGCCCGGGGGAGGAAGCTATGGCTACACCTTC.

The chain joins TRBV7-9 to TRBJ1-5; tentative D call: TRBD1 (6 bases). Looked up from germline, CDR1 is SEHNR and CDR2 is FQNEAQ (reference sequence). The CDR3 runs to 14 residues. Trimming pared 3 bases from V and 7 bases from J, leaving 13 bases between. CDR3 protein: CASSLDSVLQPQHF. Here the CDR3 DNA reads TGTGCCAGCAGCTTGGACAGTGTACTCCAGCCCCAGCATTTT.

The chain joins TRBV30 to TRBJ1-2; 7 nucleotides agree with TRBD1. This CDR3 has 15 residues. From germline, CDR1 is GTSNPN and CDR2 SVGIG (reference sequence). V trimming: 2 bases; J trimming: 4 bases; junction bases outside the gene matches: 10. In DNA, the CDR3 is TGTGCCTGGAGTAAAGGGGGCGAGTTCAGCTATGGCTACACCTTC. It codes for CAWSKGGEFSYGYTF. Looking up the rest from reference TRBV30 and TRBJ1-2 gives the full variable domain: SQTIHQWPATLVQPVGSPLSLECTVEGTSNPNLYWYRQAAGRGLQLLFYSVGIGQISSEVPQNLSASRPQDRQFILSSKKLLLSDSGFYLCAWSKGGEFSYGYTFGSGTRLTVV.

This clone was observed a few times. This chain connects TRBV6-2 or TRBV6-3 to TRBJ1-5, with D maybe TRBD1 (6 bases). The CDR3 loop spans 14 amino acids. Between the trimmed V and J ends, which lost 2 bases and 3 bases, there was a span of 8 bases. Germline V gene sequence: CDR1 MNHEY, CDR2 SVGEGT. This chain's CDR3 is CASSYGGANQPQHF. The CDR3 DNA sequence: TGTGCCAGCAGTTACGGGGGGGCCAATCAGCCCCAGCATTTT.